Below are 15 T cell receptor beta chains sequenced from a single sample in a study of tumor and adjacent non-tumor tissue in lung cancer. A modified ARM-PCR protocol with three rounds of nested PCR amplified TCRbeta. TCRdb called the multiplex PCR reads again in MiXCR, with one record for every CDR3 protein. This sample has approximately 150,000 distinct CDR3 sequences, with roughly 66% found just once. The template was RNA from unsorted bulk tissue. The sample was lung tumor tissue. These receptors originate from a man between 60 and 75 years old with small cell lung cancer.

Comment on this clonotype: The junction departs from germline at one end; a sequencing error may be responsible. The chain is built from TRBV5-1 and TRBJ1-2, with D possibly being TRBD1 (6 bases). This CDR3 is 14 amino acids long. CDR1 is SGHRS, CDR2 YFSETQ, per germline. CDR3 loop: CANSPGQLNYGYTF. In nucleotides, the CDR3 is TGCGCCAACAGCCCCGGACAGCTCAACTATGGCTACACCTTC.

This clonotype has at least ten counts. The chain couples TRBV12-3 or TRBV12-4 to TRBJ2-1; 9 nucleotides line up with TRBD2. The CDR3 spans 15 residues. The junction had 9 bases not matched to a gene; V was cut back by 4 bases and J by 8 bases. The CDR3 region has the DNA TGTGCCAGCAGTTCCCTAGCGGGGCCTGGGGATGAGCAGTTCTTC. Translating it yields CASSSLAGPGDEQFF.

The rearrangement links TRBV6-2 or TRBV6-3 to TRBJ2-2; D possibly corresponds to TRBD2 (6 bases). CDR3 length: 12 residues. Trimming stripped 4 bases from V and 14 bases from J, with 14 bases between. The germline CDR1 and CDR2 sequences are MNHEY and SVGEGT. The CDR3: CASSSLAGRLFF. The CDR3 DNA follows: TGTGCCAGCAGTTCACTAGCCGGGAGACTGTTTTTT.

About this clonotype: This may be a read error, as it is one base from a much larger clone. The conserved closing phenylalanine or tryptophan is absent in this CDR3, likely reflecting a read error. J is TRBJ2-5 and V is TRBV20-1; the D gene is possibly TRBD2 (6 bases). The CDR3 has 13 residues. The V gene lost 1 base and the J gene lost 5 bases, with 11 bases spanning the gap. In germline, CDR1 is DFQATT, CDR2 SNEGSKA (reference sequence). In DNA, the CDR3 is TGCAGTGCTAGAGGGGCGGGGTTGGAGACCCAGTACTTA. Amino acids: CSARGAGLETQYL.

On this clonotype itself: One junction end disagrees with the germline gene, perhaps due to a read error. V gene TRBV10-3 combines with J gene TRBJ2-1; 12 nucleotides align to TRBD2. The CDR3 loop spans 13 amino acids. Germline CDR1 reads ENHRY; CDR2 reads SYGVKD. The CDR3 protein is CAIRRTSGNEQFF. CDR3 sequence (DNA): TGTGCCATCAGAAGGACTAGCGGGAATGAGCAATTCTTC.

This chain joins TRBV11-2 and TRBJ2-1; D unclear. The germline V gene has CDR1 SGHAT and CDR2 FQNNGV. There are 13 residues in the CDR3. The CDR3 sequence: CASCGDPSCEQFF. Here the CDR3 DNA reads TGTGCTAGCTGCGGTGACCCCTCGTGTGAGCAGTTCTTC.

Note on this clonotype: A read error may explain this, as a much larger clone is one base away. The rearrangement joins TRBV11-2 to TRBJ2-2; D perhaps matches TRBD2 (6 bases). V was shortened by 7 bases and J by 6 bases, with 12 bases between the two germline ends. CDR3 length equals 13 residues. CDR1 and CDR2 (germline): SGHAT, FQNNGV. The CDR3 DNA reads as TGTGCCAGCAATCCTAGCGCGCCCGGGGAGCTGTTTTTT. Its protein is CASNPSAPGELFF. Complete variable domain (other parts from reference TRBV11-2 and TRBJ2-2): EAGVAQSPRYKIIEKRQSVAFWCNPISGHATLYWYQQILGQGPKLLIQFQNNGVVDDSQLPKDRFSAERLKGVDSTLKIQPAKLEDSAVYLCASNPSAPGELFFGEGSRLTVL.

The V call is TRBV5-4, the J call TRBJ2-1; 9 bases align to TRBD1. Losses at the gene ends were 4 bases for V and 6 bases for J; bases not matched to a gene: 11. This CDR3 is 16 amino acids long. CDR1 SGHNT and CDR2 YYREEE come from the germline V gene (reference sequence). The CDR3 region is CASSSGQGKACNEQFF. The CDR3 DNA sequence: TGTGCCAGCAGCAGTGGACAGGGGAAAGCTTGCAATGAGCAGTTCTTC.

The chain combines TRBV20-1 with TRBJ2-3; no definite D call. The CDR3 spans 20 residues. Germline values: CDR1 DFQATT, CDR2 SNEGSKA (reference sequence). Deletions cut 1 base from V and 0 bases from J, with 26 bases between. As DNA, the CDR3 is TGCAGTGCTAGAGTCGCCCCCGGCGTAGCCCTCCACGAGAGCACAGATACGCAGTATTTT. It specifies CSARVAPGVALHESTDTQYF.

This clonotype is a singleton in its sample. This could be a read error, since a much larger clone is one nucleotide away. The chain is built from TRBV6-1 and TRBJ1-1; D gene uncertain. The length of the CDR3 is 13 residues. The germline V gene encodes CDR1 MNHNS and CDR2 SASEGT. V lost 8 bases to trimming and J lost 1 base, with 11 bases between them. The DNA for the CDR3 is TGTGCCAGCCAGATTTGGGGGAACACTGAAGCTTTCTTT. Its translation: CASQIWGNTEAFF.

Points on this clonotype: A junction end diverges from the germline sequence, so it may reflect a read error. The CDR3 spells CAGSGTGGGYGYTF. The CDR3 DNA sequence: TGTGCCGGCAGCGGGACAGGGGGAGGCTATGGCTACACCTTC. The chain employs TRBV12-3 or TRBV12-4 and TRBJ1-2; TRBD1 matches 11 bases. The CDR3 spans 14 residues.

Details on this clonotype: One base away lies a much larger clone, so this may be a sequencing read error. The rearrangement uses TRBV11-3 and TRBJ2-2, with a tentative D call TRBD2 (5 bases). Looked up from germline, CDR1 is SGHNT and CDR2 is YENEEA. CDR3 length: 13 amino acids. CDR3 residues: CASSYPNTGELLF. Here the CDR3 DNA reads TGTGCCAGCAGCTACCCGAACACCGGGGAGCTGCTTTTT.

This clonotype was counted once. This sequence joins TRBV12-3 or TRBV12-4 and TRBJ1-5; D perhaps matches TRBD2 (5 bases). The end of the DNA fits TRBJ2-3 better, so the J call may be wrong. The CDR3 is 15 residues long. CDR3 amino acids: CASSLGAWAYQPQYF. The CDR3 region has the DNA TGTGCCAGCAGTTTGGGAGCATGGGCCTATCAGCCCCAGTATTTT.

Notes on this clonotype: A much larger clone differs from this one at a single base, so this may be a read error. This sequence joins TRBV6-5 and TRBJ2-5; 11 bases match TRBD2. V lost 6 bases and J lost 5; bases outside the gene matches: 5. CDR1 is MNHEY and CDR2 is SVGAGI in the germline V gene. The CDR3 has 14 residues. The CDR3 DNA reads TGTGCCAGCAGAGTAGCGGGAGGGCCGGAGACCCAGTACTTC. Encoded protein: CASRVAGGPETQYF.

Remarks on this clonotype: A much larger clonotype is one base distant, so this may be a read error. The CDR3 does not end in the conserved phenylalanine or tryptophan, so this is likely a read error. The chain carries TRBV29-1 and TRBJ1-1; 9 positions agree with TRBD1. CDR3 length equals 14 residues. V dropped 4 bases and J dropped 6; count of bases not matched to a gene: 9. Germline V gene sequence: CDR1 SQVTM, CDR2 ANQGSEA. For the CDR3, the DNA is TGCAGCGTTGTAAGAGCGGGACAGGGCTCTGAAGCTTTCTGT. As protein: CSVVRAGQGSEAFC.